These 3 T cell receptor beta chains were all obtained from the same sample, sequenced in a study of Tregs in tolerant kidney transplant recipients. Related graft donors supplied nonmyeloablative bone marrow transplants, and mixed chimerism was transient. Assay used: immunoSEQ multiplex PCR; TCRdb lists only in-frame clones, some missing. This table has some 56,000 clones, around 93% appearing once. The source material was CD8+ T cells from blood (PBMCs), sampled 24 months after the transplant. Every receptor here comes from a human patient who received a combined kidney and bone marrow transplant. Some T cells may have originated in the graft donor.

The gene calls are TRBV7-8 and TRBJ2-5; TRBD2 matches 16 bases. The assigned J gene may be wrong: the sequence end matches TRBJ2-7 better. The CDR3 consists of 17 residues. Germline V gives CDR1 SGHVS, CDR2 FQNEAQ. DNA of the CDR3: TGTGCCAGCAGCTCGGGACTAGCGGGGGGGCCGGCCTACGAGCAGTACTTC. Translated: CASSSGLAGGPAYEQYF.

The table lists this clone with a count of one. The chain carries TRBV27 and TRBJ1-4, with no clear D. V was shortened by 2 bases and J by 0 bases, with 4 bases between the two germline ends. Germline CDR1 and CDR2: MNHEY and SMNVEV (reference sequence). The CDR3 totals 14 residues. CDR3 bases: TGTGCCAGCAGTTTACTTGCAACTAATGAAAAACTGTTTTTT. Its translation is CASSLLATNEKLFF.

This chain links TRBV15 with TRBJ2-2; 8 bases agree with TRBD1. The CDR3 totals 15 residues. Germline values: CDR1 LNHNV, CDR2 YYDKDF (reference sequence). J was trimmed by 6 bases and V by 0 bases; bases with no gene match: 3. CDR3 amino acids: CATSRDRGRAGELFF. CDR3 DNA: TGTGCCACCAGCAGAGACAGGGGGCGGGCCGGGGAGCTGTTTTTT.